These 15 T cell receptor beta chains share one sample of origin, sequenced in a study of blood T cell repertoires in COVID-19. Here immunoSEQ multiplex PCR was the method, and the copy in TCRdb shows in-frame clones only, minus some. The repertoire holds hundreds of thousands of clones, with roughly 89% as singletons. Sequencing input: peripheral blood. Receptors originate from a man in his sixties who had recovered from COVID-19.

This clone showed up just once. V gene TRBV18 combines with J gene TRBJ1-4; no definite D call. V lost 0 bases, J lost 4 bases, and 9 bases lay in between. The length of the CDR3 is 15 residues. Germline lookup yields CDR1 KGHSH and CDR2 LQKENI. As DNA, the CDR3 is TGTGCCAGCTCACCACCCGGCCGGAGTAATGAAAAACTGTTTTTT. Translating it yields CASSPPGRSNEKLFF.

This clone was seen once. This rearrangement joins TRBV7-2 to TRBJ1-3; D unresolved. Looked up from germline, CDR1 is SGHTA and CDR2 is FQGNSA. V lost 2 bases and J 0 bases, leaving 17 bases between the germline ends. The CDR3 is made up of 18 amino acids. The CDR3 region has the DNA TGTGCCAGCAGCTTATATGCGGGAGCAGCGGACTCTGGAAACACCATATATTTT. Translating it yields CASSLYAGAADSGNTIYF.

This clone occurred once. The gene calls are TRBV2 and TRBJ2-2, with a possible D match to TRBD2 (5 bases). Germline CDR1 SNHLY, CDR2 FYNNEI. This CDR3 comprises 16 residues. The V end was cut by 8 bases, the J end by 0 bases, with 16 bases between. The CDR3 DNA follows: TGTGCCAGCGGCTGGGAGAGGAACGCGAACACCGGGGAGCTGTTTTTT. This translates into CASGWERNANTGELFF.

This clone was picked up a small number of times. The chain recombines TRBV6-4 with TRBJ1-6; 7 bases are shared with TRBD1. V lost 4 bases, J lost 7 bases, and 7 bases stayed unmatched. Germline CDR1 and CDR2: MRHNA and SNTAGT. The CDR3 consists of 15 residues. The CDR3 sequence is CASSALTGRNSPLHF. CDR3 DNA sequence: TGTGCCAGCAGTGCCCTGACAGGGAGGAATTCACCCCTCCACTTT.

This chain connects TRBV5-1 to TRBJ2-6; 15 positions agree with TRBD2. Per the germline V gene, CDR1 is SGHRS and CDR2 is YFSETQ. This CDR3 has 17 residues. The V and J ends lost 4 bases and 3 bases, in that order; junction bases with no gene match: 2. The DNA for the CDR3 is TGCGCCAGCAGCCCGGGACTAGCGGGAGGTGGGGCCAACGTCCTGACTTTC. It is translated as CASSPGLAGGGANVLTF.

The chain employs TRBV10-1 and TRBJ2-6; tentatively, D is TRBD1 (6 bases). CDR1 is WNHNN and CDR2 is SYGVQD in the germline V gene (reference sequence). The CDR3 consists of 19 residues. Between the trimmed V and J ends, which lost 7 bases and 0 bases, there was a span of 22 bases. The CDR3 region has the DNA TGCGCCAGCACCAACCGGGACACGCCTGAAAGCTCTGGGGCCAACGTCCTGACTTTC. Amino acid sequence: CASTNRDTPESSGANVLTF.

The V call is TRBV10-1, the J call TRBJ1-2; no reliable D call. Germline V gene lookup returns CDR1 WNHNN and CDR2 SYGVQD (reference sequence). The CDR3 consists of 17 residues. The V gene lost 6 bases and the J gene lost 8 bases, with 28 bases spanning the gap. This CDR3 reads CASSPRSFKIGIGGYTF. The CDR3, as DNA: TGCGCCAGCAGCCCTAGGTCCTTCAAGATCGGTATTGGCGGCTACACCTTC.

The V call is TRBV20-1, the J call TRBJ2-7; 8 bases match TRBD1. Per the germline V gene, CDR1 is DFQATT and CDR2 is SNEGSKA (reference sequence). CDR3 length equals 13 residues. J was trimmed by 3 bases and V by 3 bases; bases with no gene match: 4. The CDR3 DNA reads TGCAGTGCTAGTCACAGGGGGAGCTACGAGCAGTACTTC. This codes for CSASHRGSYEQYF.

The chain recombines TRBV7-8 with TRBJ1-1; TRBD1 aligns across 8 bases. In germline, CDR1 is SGHVS, CDR2 FQNEAQ. The CDR3 loop spans 16 amino acids. V shed 5 bases and J 3 bases; nucleotides not matched to a gene: 11. CDR3 coding DNA: TGTGCCAGCAGCCATTACAGGGGGGTCCAATACACTGAAGCTTTCTTT. This codes for CASSHYRGVQYTEAFF. The entire variable domain, with the rest obtained from reference TRBV7-8 and TRBJ1-1, is as follows: GAGVSQSPRYKVAKRGQDVALRCDPISGHVSLFWYQQALGQGPEFLTYFQNEAQLDKSGLPSDRFFAERPEGSVSTLKIQRTQQEDSAVYLCASSHYRGVQYTEAFFGQGTRLTVV.

The rearrangement uses TRBV5-1 and TRBJ1-2, with D uncertain. Germline CDR1 SGHRS, CDR2 YFSETQ. Trimming took 3 bases from V and 6 from J, leaving 12 bases between them. The CDR3 runs to 13 residues. CDR3 residues: CASSSGGRNGYTF. The CDR3 region has the DNA TGCGCCAGCAGCTCTGGAGGGAGAAATGGCTACACCTTC. Full variable domain (remainder filled in from reference TRBV5-1 and TRBJ1-2): KAGVTQTPRYLIKTRGQQVTLSCSPISGHRSVSWYQQTPGQGLQFLFEYFSETQRNKGNFPGRFSGRQFSNSRSEMNVSTLELGDSALYLCASSSGGRNGYTFGSGTRLTVV.

V usage is TRBV5-1 and J usage is TRBJ1-1; TRBD1 agrees at 8 bases. J was trimmed by 11 bases and V by 0 bases; bases with no gene match: 6. Per the germline V gene, CDR1 is SGHRS and CDR2 is YFSETQ. The CDR3 length is 13 residues. CDR3 sequence (DNA): TGCGCCAGCAGCTTGGAAGGCCAGGGGGCGGCTTTCTTT. It yields the protein CASSLEGQGAAFF.

The chain joins TRBV7-2 to TRBJ1-3; 7 nucleotides match TRBD1. Germline CDR1 SGHTA, CDR2 FQGNSA. CDR3 length equals 16 residues. Losses at the gene ends were 3 bases for V and 1 base for J; bases not matched to a gene: 6. The CDR3 DNA reads TGTGCCAGCAGCTTCGGGACAGCTTTATCTGGAAACACCATATATTTT. It specifies CASSFGTALSGNTIYF.

The chain carries TRBV19 and TRBJ1-3; weak D call: TRBD1 (6 bases). Trimming shortened V by 3 bases and J by 3 bases, and 15 bases separated the two germline ends. This CDR3 spans 16 amino acids. The germline V gene encodes CDR1 LNHDA and CDR2 SQIVND (reference sequence). The CDR3 DNA follows: TGTGCCAGTAGTATGGGTCCGGCAGGGGTTGGAAACACCATATATTTT. It translates to CASSMGPAGVGNTIYF.

The V gene is TRBV23-1, the J gene TRBJ2-2; a weak D match, TRBD2 (6 bases). TRBV23-1 is labeled an ORF, and its function is uncertain. Trimming shortened V by 8 bases and J by 4 bases, and 14 bases separated the two germline ends. This CDR3 spans 14 amino acids. This chain's CDR3 is CASLDQGGTGELFF. The CDR3 DNA reads TGCGCCAGCTTAGATCAGGGAGGCACCGGGGAGCTGTTTTTT.

V and J are TRBV5-1 and TRBJ2-7, with D hard to call. V lost 3 bases and J 2 bases, leaving 12 bases between the germline ends. CDR1 SGHRS and CDR2 YFSETQ come from the germline V gene. This CDR3 region has 14 residues. CDR3 region: CASSSTVFAYEQYF. CDR3 nucleotide sequence: TGCGCCAGCAGCTCCACGGTATTCGCCTACGAGCAGTACTTC.